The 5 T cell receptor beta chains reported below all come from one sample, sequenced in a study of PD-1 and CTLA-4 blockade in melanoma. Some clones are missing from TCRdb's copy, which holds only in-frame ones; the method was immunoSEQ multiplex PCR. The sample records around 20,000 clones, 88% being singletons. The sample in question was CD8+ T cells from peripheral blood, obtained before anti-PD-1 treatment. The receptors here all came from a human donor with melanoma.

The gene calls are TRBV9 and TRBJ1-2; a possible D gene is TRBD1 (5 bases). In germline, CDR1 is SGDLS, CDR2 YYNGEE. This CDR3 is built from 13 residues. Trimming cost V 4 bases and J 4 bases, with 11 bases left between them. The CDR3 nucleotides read TGTGCCAGCAGCTCGCGGACACCCTATGGCTACACCTTC. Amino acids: CASSSRTPYGYTF.

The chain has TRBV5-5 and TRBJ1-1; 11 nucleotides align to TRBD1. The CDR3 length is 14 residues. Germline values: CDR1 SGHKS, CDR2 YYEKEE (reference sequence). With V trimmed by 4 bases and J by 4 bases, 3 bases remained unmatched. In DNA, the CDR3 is TGTGCCAGCAGCGAGGGGACAGGGGGCACTGAAGCTTTCTTT. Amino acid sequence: CASSEGTGGTEAFF.

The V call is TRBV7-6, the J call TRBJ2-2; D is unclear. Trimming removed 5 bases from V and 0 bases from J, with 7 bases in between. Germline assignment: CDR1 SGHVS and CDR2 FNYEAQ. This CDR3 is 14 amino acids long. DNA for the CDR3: TGTGCCAGCAGCCCCCAGCCGAACACCGGGGAGCTGTTTTTT. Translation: CASSPQPNTGELFF.

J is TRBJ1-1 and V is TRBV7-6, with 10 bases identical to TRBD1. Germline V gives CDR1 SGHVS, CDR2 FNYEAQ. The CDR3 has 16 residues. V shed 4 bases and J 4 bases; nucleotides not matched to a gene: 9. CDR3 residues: CASSSHRDRGGTEAFF. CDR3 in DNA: TGTGCCAGCAGCTCTCACCGGGACAGGGGTGGCACTGAAGCTTTCTTT. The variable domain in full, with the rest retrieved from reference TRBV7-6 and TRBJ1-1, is GAGVSQSPRYKVTKRGQDVALRCDPISGHVSLYWYRQALGQGPEFLTYFNYEAQQDKSGLPNDRFSAERPEGSISTLTIQRTEQRDSAMYRCASSSHRDRGGTEAFFGQGTRLTVV.

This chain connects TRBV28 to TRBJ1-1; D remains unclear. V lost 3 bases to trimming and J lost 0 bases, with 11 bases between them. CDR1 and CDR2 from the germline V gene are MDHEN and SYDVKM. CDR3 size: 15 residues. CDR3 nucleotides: TGTGCCAGCAGTTTCCCCGGAGATATGAACACTGAAGCTTTCTTT. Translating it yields CASSFPGDMNTEAFF.